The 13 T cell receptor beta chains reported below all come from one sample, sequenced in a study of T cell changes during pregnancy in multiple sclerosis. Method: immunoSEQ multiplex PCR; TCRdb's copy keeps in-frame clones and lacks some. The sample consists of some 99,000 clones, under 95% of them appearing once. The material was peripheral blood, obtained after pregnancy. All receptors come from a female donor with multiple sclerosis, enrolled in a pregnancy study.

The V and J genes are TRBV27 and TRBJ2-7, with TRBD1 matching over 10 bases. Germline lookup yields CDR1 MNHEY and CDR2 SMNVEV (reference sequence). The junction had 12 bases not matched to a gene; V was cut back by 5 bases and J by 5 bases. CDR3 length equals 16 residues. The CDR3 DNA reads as TGTGCCAGCAGTCCCCTCCGGGACAGGGGACTCCACGAGCAGTACTTC. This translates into CASSPLRDRGLHEQYF.

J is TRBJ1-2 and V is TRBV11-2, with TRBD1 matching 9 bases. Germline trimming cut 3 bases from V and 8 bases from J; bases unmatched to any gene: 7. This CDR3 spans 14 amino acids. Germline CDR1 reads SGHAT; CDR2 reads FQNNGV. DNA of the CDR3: TGTGCCAGCAGCTTCGGACAGGGGTTAGTCGGCTACACCTTC. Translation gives CASSFGQGLVGYTF.

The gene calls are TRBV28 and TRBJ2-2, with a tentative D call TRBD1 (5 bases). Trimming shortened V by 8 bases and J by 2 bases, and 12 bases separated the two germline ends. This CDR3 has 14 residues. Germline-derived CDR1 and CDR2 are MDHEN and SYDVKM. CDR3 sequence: CASAQGLNTGELFF. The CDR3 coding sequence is TGTGCCAGCGCCCAGGGTCTAAACACCGGGGAGCTGTTTTTT.

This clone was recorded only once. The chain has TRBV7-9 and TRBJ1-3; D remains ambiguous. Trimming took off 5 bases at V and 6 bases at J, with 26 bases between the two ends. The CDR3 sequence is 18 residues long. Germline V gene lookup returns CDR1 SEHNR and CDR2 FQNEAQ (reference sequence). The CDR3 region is CASSLAPRLREEENTIYF. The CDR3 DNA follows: TGTGCCAGCAGCCTGGCCCCCCGCCTACGGGAGGAAGAAAACACCATATATTTT.

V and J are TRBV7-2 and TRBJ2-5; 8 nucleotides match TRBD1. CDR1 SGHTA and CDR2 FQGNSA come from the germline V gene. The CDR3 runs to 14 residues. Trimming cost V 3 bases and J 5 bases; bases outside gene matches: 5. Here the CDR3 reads CASSFDRGRETQYF. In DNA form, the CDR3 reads TGTGCCAGCAGCTTTGACAGGGGAAGGGAGACCCAGTACTTC.

The DNA for the CDR3 is TGTGCCAGCAGCGTAAGCGGGAGCTCCTACAATGAGCAGTTCTTC. Its translation is CASSVSGSSYNEQFF. The chain carries TRBV9 and TRBJ2-1; 8 bases are a match to TRBD2. The CDR3 length is 15 residues. With 1 base clipped from V and 0 bases from J, the junction kept 0 bases outside the gene matches. From germline, CDR1 is SGDLS and CDR2 YYNGEE.

The chain's CDR3 is CATSYPGVGEAFF. DNA for the CDR3: TGTGCCACCAGCTACCCGGGAGTGGGTGAAGCTTTCTTT. The genes are TRBV15 and TRBJ1-1; D is ambiguous. This CDR3 region has 13 residues. Germline lookup yields CDR1 LNHNV and CDR2 YYDKDF (reference sequence). Trimming cost V 5 bases and J 7 bases, with 14 bases left between them.

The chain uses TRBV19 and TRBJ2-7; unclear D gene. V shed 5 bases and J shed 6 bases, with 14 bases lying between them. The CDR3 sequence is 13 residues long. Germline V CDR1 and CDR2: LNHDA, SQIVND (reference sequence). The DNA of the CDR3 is TGTGCCAGTAGTGTCTCTGTTGGCAGCGAGCAGTACTTC. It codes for CASSVSVGSEQYF.

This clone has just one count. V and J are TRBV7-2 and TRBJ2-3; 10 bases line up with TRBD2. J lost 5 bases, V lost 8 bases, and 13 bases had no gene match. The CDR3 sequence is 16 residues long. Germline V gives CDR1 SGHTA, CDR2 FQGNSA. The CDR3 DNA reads TGTGCCAGCGAAAGGCTAGCGGGAGTTGCGGGAGATACGCAGTATTTT. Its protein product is CASERLAGVAGDTQYF.

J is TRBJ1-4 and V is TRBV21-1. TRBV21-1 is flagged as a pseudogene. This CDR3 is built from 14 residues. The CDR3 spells CASSTAATNEKLFF. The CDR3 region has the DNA TGTGCCAGCAGCACGGCGGCAACTAATGAAAAACTGTTTTTT.

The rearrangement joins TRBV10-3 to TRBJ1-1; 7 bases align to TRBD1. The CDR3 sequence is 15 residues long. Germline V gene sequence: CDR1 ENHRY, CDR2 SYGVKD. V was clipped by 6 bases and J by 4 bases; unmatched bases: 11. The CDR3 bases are TGTGCCATCAGCGTAGACAGGGTCGGCACCACTGAAGCTTTCTTT. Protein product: CAISVDRVGTTEAFF.

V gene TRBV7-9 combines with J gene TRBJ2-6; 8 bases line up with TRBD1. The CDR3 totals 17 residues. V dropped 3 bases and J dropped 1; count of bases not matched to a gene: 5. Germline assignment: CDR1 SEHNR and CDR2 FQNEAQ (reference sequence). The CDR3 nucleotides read TGTGCCAGCAGCTTGTATGGACAGGGTTCTGGGGCCAACGTCCTGACTTTC. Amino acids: CASSLYGQGSGANVLTF.

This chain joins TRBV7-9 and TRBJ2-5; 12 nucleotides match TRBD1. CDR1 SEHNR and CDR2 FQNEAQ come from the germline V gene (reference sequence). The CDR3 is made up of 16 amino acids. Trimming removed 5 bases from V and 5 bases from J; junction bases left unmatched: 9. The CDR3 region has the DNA TGTGCCAGCAGCCCTTCTGGGACAGGGGGCTTGGAGACCCAGTACTTC. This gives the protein CASSPSGTGGLETQYF. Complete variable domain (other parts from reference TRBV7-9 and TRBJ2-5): DTGVSQNPRHKITKRGQNVTFRCDPISEHNRLYWYRQTLGQGPEFLTYFQNEAQLEKSRLLSDRFSAERPKGSFSTLEIQRTEQGDSAMYLCASSPSGTGGLETQYFGPGTRLLVL.